This entry lists 8 T cell receptor beta chains sequenced from one sample in a study of blood T cell repertoires in COVID-19. Produced via immunoSEQ multiplex PCR; TCRdb's table is partial and in-frame only. The sample lists about 76,000 clones, roughly 80% occurring once. The sample comprised peripheral blood. These receptors were obtained from a human donor in a cohort sampled during active COVID-19.

The V gene is TRBV5-4, the J gene TRBJ1-1, with D perhaps TRBD1 (6 bases). The CDR3 consists of 14 residues. Germline V CDR1 and CDR2: SGHNT, YYREEE (reference sequence). Trimming shortened V by 3 bases and J by 1 base, and 10 bases separated the two germline ends. The CDR3 spells CASSSGTKNTEAFF. The DNA of the CDR3 is TGTGCCAGCAGCTCCGGGACAAAGAACACTGAAGCTTTCTTT. The full variable domain, rest sourced from reference TRBV5-4 and TRBJ1-1, is ETGVTQSPTHLIKTRGQQVTLRCSSQSGHNTVSWYQQALGQGPQFIFQYYREEENGRGNFPPRFSGLQFPNYSSELNVNALELDDSALYLCASSSGTKNTEAFFGQGTRLTVV.

The J gene is TRBJ1-4, the V gene TRBV7-9; 8 bases line up with TRBD1. This CDR3 contains 14 residues. From germline, CDR1 is SEHNR and CDR2 FQNEAQ (reference sequence). The V segment lost 5 bases and the J segment 3 bases; nucleotides outside the gene matches: 2. This chain's CDR3 is CASSLGQANEKLFF. The CDR3 bases are TGTGCCAGCAGCCTGGGACAGGCTAATGAAAAACTGTTTTTT.

This clone was detected once. CDR3 residues: CASSPARRRVNQETQYF. For the CDR3, the DNA is TGTGCCAGCTCACCGGCAAGGAGGAGGGTCAACCAAGAGACCCAGTACTTC. This rearrangement joins TRBV18 to TRBJ2-5; D possibly corresponds to TRBD2 (6 bases). The CDR3 spans 17 residues. The V gene lost 3 bases and the J gene lost 0 bases, with 17 bases spanning the gap. The V gene's germline CDR1 is KGHSH and CDR2 LQKENI. The whole variable domain, remainder taken from reference TRBV18 and TRBJ2-5, is NAGVMQNPRHLVRRRGQEARLRCSPMKGHSHVYWYRQLPEEGLKFMVYLQKENIIDESGMPKERFSAEFPKEGPSILRIQQVVRGDSAAYFCASSPARRRVNQETQYFGPGTRLLVL.

In this sample, this clone turned up a few times. CDR3 DNA sequence: TGTGCCAGCAGTTCTTTTGGGACAGGGGAAGGCTACACCTTC. Translation gives CASSSFGTGEGYTF. The chain uses TRBV7-3 and TRBJ1-2; 10 bases fit TRBD1. Germline values: CDR1 SGHTA, CDR2 FQGTGA. The CDR3 has 14 amino acids. Trimming took 6 bases from V and 8 from J; bases not matched to a gene: 9.

This sequence joins TRBV24-1 and TRBJ2-2; TRBD2 might be the D (5 bases). The CDR3 runs 15 residues. CDR1 is KGHDR and CDR2 is SFDVKD in the germline V gene. Trimming stripped 9 bases from V and 2 bases from J, with 15 bases between. CDR3 nucleotide sequence: TGTGCCACCGCCCGGACTGGCAGTAACACCGGGGAGCTGTTTTTT. Translation gives CATARTGSNTGELFF.

The chain employs TRBV5-6 and TRBJ2-2; 7 bases line up with TRBD1. This CDR3 has 16 residues. Germline V gene sequence: CDR1 SGHDT, CDR2 YYEEEE. V lost 7 bases and J lost 4; bases outside the gene matches: 13. CDR3 sequence: CASLAVTGTGTGELFF. In DNA form, the CDR3 reads TGTGCCAGCCTTGCCGTGACAGGGACGGGCACCGGGGAGCTGTTTTTT.

J is TRBJ1-1 and V is TRBV4-1; 7 bases align to TRBD1. V lost 4 bases, J lost 0 bases, and 5 bases stayed unmatched. The CDR3 length is 15 residues. Germline values: CDR1 MGHRA, CDR2 YSYEKL. CDR3 residues: CASSLWDSMNTEAFF. In DNA, the CDR3 is TGCGCCAGCAGCCTGTGGGACAGCATGAACACTGAAGCTTTCTTT.

The rearrangement links TRBV19 to TRBJ2-3; no clear D. Germline V gene data show CDR1 as LNHDA and CDR2 as SQIVND (reference sequence). Trimming took off 10 bases at V and 5 bases at J, with 10 bases between the two ends. CDR3 length: 11 residues. The CDR3 loop reads CAIATGDTQYF. The CDR3 nucleotides read TGTGCCATTGCGACGGGAGATACGCAGTATTTT.